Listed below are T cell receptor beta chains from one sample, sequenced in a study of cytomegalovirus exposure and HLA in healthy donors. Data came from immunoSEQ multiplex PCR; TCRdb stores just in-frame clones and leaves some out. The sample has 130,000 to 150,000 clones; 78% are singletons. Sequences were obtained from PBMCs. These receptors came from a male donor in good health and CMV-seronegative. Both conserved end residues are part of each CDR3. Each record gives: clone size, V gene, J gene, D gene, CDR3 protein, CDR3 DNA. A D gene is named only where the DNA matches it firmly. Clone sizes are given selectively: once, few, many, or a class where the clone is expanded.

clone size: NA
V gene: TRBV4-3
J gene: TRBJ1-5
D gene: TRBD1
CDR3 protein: CASCRQFGTGSNQPQHF
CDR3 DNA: TGCGCCAGCTGCCGGCAGTTCGGGACAGGTAGCAATCAGCCCCAGCATTTT

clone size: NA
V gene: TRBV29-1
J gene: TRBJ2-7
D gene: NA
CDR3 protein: CSAVRGSRLGQYF
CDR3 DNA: TGCAGCGCCGTAAGGGGTTCCCGTTTGGGGCAGTACTTC

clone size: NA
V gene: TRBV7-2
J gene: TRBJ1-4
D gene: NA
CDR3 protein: CASSWRGTATNEKLFF
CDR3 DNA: TGTGCCAGCAGCTGGAGAGGGACTGCAACTAATGAAAAACTGTTTTTT

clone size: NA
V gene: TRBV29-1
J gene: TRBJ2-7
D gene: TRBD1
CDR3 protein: CSVDGQGPYEQYF
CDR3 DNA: TGCAGCGTCGATGGACAGGGTCCCTACGAGCAGTACTTC

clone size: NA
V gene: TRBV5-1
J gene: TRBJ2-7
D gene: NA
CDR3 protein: CASSLQMGAYEQYF
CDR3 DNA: TGCGCCAGCAGCTTACAAATGGGAGCCTACGAGCAGTACTTC

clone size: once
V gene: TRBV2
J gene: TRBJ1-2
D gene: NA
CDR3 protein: CASSEIGDTHYGYTF
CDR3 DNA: TGTGCCAGCAGTGAAATAGGGGACACTCACTATGGCTACACCTTC

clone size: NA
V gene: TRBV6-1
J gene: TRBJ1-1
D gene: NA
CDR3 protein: CASSEFFGGVGNTEAFF
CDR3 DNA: TGTGCCAGCAGTGAATTTTTTGGGGGCGTAGGAAACACTGAAGCTTTCTTT

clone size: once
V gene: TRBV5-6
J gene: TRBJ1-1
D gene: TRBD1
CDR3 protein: CASSSQGAPTEAFF
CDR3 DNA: TGTGCCAGCAGCTCACAGGGGGCGCCCACTGAAGCTTTCTTT

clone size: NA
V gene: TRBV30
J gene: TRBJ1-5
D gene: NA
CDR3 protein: CAWSVGGNSNQPQHF
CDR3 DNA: TGTGCCTGGAGTGTAGGGGGAAATAGCAATCAGCCCCAGCATTTT

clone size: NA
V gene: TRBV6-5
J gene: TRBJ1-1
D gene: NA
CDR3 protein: CASSPKTGRSPEAFF
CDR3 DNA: TGTGCCAGCAGTCCTAAGACTGGAAGGTCGCCAGAAGCTTTCTTT

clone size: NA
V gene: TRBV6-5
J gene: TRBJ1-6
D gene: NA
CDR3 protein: CASSYDGALHF
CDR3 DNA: TGTGCCAGCAGTTACGACGGGGCCCTCCACTTT

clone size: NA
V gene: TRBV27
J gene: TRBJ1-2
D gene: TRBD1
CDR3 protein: CASSTQQGARYGYTF
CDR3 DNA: TGTGCCAGCAGTACCCAACAGGGGGCGCGGTATGGCTACACCTTC

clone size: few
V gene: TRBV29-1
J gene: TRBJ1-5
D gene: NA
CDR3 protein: CSVEEAGIGQPQHF
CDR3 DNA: TGCAGCGTTGAAGAAGCAGGGATAGGCCAGCCCCAGCATTTT

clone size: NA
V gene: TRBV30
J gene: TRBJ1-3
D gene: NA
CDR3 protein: CAWTQGIAGNTIYF
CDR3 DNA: TGTGCCTGGACACAGGGAATAGCTGGAAACACCATATATTTT

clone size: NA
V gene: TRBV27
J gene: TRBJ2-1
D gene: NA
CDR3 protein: CASSLLGAIEGNEQFF
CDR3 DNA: TGTGCCAGCAGTTTGTTGGGGGCGATTGAAGGCAATGAGCAGTTCTTC

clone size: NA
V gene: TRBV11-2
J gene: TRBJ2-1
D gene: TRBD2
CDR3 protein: CASRTLAGANNEQFF
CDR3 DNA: TGTGCCAGCCGCACGCTAGCGGGGGCTAACAATGAGCAGTTCTTC

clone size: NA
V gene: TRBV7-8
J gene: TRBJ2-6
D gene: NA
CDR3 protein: CASSLKTGKTTSGANVLTF
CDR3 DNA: TGTGCCAGCAGCTTAAAAACGGGGAAGACCACCTCTGGGGCCAACGTCCTGACTTTC

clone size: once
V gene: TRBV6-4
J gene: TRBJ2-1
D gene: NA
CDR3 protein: CASRQNSNPYNEQFF
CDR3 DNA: TGTGCCAGCAGGCAAAACTCAAACCCATACAATGAGCAGTTCTTC

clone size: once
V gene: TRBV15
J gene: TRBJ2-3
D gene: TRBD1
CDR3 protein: CATSREWQGANTDTQYF
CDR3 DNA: TGTGCCACCAGCAGAGAATGGCAGGGGGCAAACACAGATACGCAGTATTTT

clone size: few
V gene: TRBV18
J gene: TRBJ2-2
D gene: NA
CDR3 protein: CASSPPRGGRDTGELFF
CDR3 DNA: TGTGCCAGCTCACCCCCTAGAGGGGGAAGGGACACCGGGGAGCTGTTTTTT

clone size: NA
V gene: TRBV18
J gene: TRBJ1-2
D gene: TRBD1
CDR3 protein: CASSPKGQGAEGYTF
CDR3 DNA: TGTGCCAGCTCACCCAAAGGACAGGGGGCGGAAGGCTACACCTTC

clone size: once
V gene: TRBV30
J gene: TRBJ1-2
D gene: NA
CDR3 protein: CAWGSGLAGYTF
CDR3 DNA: TGTGCCTGGGGTTCAGGGTTAGCTGGCTACACCTTC

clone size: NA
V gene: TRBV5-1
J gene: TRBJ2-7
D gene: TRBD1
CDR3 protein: CASSLPGQAPSEQYF
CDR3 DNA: TGCGCCAGCAGCTTGCCTGGACAGGCCCCCTCCGAGCAGTACTTC

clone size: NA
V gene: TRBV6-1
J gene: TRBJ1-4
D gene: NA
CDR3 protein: CASTQGNEKLFF
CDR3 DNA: TGTGCCAGCACCCAGGGGAATGAAAAACTGTTTTTT

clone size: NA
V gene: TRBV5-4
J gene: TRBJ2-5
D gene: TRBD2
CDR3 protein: CARSRDGLAGEETQYF
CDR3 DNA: TGTGCCCGCAGCCGAGACGGACTAGCGGGAGAAGAGACCCAGTACTTC

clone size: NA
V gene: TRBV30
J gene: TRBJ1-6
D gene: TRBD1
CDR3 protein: CAWSGGQGNSPLHF
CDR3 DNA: TGTGCCTGGAGCGGTGGACAGGGTAATTCACCCCTCCACTTT

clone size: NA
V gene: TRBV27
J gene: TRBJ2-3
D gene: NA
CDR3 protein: CASSSGYSTDTQYF
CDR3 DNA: TGTGCCAGCAGTTCGGGATACAGCACAGATACGCAGTATTTT

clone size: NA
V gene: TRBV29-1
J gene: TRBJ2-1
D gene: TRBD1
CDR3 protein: CSVRPDRVYSEQFF
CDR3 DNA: TGCAGCGTTCGGCCGGACAGGGTTTACAGTGAGCAGTTCTTC

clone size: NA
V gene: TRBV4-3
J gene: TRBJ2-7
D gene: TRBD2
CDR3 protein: CASSPDLLAGERGQYF
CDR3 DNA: TGCGCCAGCAGCCCAGACCTACTAGCGGGGGAACGAGGGCAGTACTTC

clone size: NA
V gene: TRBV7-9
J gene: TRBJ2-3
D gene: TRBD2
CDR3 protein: CASSLGAAGGTDTQYF
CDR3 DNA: TGTGCCAGCAGCTTAGGTGCGGCGGGGGGAACAGATACGCAGTATTTT

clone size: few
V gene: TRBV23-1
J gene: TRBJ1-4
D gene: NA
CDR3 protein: CASSQSCQGSEKLFF
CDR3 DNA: TGCGCCAGCAGTCAATCGTGTCAGGGGAGTGAAAAACTGTTTTTT

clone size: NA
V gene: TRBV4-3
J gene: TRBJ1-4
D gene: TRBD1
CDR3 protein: CASSHEGGLDEKLFF
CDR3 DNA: TGCGCCAGCAGCCACGAAGGGGGCCTAGATGAAAAACTGTTTTTT

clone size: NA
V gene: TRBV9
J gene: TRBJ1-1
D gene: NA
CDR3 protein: CASSVEGAGWAFF
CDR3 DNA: TGTGCCAGCAGCGTAGAAGGGGCAGGTTGGGCTTTCTTT

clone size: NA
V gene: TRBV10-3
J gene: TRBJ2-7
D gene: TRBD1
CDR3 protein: CAIRTGTEQYF
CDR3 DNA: TGTGCCATCAGGACAGGGACCGAGCAGTACTTC

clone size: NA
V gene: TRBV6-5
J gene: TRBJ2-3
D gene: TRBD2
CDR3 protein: CASSSGGTDTQYF
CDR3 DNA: TGTGCCAGCAGTTCGGGGGGAACAGATACGCAGTATTTT

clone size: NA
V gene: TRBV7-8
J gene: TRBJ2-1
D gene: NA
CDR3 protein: CASSLQSIRGANNEQFF
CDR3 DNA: TGTGCCAGCAGCCTCCAAAGTATCCGGGGGGCAAACAATGAGCAGTTCTTC

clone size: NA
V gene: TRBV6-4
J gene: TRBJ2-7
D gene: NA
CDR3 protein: CASSDLAGEQYF
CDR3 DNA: TGTGCCAGCAGTGATCTCGCCGGCGAGCAGTACTTC

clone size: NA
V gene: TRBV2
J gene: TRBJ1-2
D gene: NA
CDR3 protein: CASSPPGITGYTF
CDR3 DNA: TGTGCCAGCAGTCCTCCGGGAATCACTGGCTACACCTTC

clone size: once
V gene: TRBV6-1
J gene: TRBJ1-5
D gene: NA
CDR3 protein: CASSLEDSRQPQHF
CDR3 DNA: TGTGCCAGCAGCCTTGAGGACAGCAGGCAGCCCCAGCATTTT

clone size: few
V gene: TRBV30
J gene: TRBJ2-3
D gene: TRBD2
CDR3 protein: CACALALAGVDTQYF
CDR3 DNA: TGTGCCTGCGCCCTGGCGCTAGCGGGAGTGGATACGCAGTATTTT

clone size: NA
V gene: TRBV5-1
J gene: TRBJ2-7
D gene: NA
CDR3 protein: CASRRRGGDYEQYF
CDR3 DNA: TGCGCCAGCAGGAGAAGAGGGGGGGATTACGAGCAGTACTTC

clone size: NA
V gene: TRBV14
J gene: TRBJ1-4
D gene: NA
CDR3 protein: CASSQGLFGVFGEKLFF
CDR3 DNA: TGTGCCAGCAGCCAAGGCCTTTTCGGAGTCTTCGGGGAAAAACTGTTTTTT

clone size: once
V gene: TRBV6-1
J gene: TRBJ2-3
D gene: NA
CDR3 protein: CASSDVGSSTDTQYF
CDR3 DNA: TGTGCCAGCAGTGATGTCGGGTCTAGCACAGATACGCAGTATTTT

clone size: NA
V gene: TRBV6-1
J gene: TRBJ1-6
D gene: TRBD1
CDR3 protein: CASRNSGGDNSPLHF
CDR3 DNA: TGTGCCAGCAGAAACTCAGGGGGAGATAATTCACCCCTCCACTTT

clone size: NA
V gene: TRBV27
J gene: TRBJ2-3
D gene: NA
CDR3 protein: CASSLSGWTQYF
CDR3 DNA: TGTGCCAGCAGTTTATCGGGCTGGACGCAGTATTTT

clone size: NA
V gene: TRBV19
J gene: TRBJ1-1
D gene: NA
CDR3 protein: CASKLRDGGTEAFF
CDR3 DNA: TGTGCCAGTAAGCTTCGGGACGGGGGGACTGAAGCTTTCTTT

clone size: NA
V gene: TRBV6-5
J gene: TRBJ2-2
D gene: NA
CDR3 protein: CASSYSQGLGELFF
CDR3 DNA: TGTGCCAGCAGTTACTCACAGGGTCTCGGGGAGCTGTTTTTT

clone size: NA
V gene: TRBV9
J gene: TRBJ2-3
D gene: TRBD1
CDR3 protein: CASSVGDRTDTQYF
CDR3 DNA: TGTGCCAGCAGCGTGGGGGACAGAACAGATACGCAGTATTTT

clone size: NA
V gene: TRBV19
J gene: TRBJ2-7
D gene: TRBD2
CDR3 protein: CASSRDSGLAGGYEQYF
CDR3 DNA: TGTGCCAGTAGCCGGGACTCGGGACTAGCGGGGGGCTACGAGCAGTACTTC

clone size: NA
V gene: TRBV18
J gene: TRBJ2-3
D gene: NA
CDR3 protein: CASSPGADTQYF
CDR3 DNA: TGTGCCAGCTCACCGGGCGCAGATACGCAGTATTTT

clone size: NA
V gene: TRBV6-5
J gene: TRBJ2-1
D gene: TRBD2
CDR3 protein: CASSALAGGNEQFF
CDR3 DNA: TGTGCCAGCAGCGCATTAGCGGGGGGGAATGAGCAGTTCTTC

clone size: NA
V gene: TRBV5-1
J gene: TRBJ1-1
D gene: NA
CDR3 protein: CASSPPDREAFF
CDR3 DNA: TGCGCCAGCAGCCCACCGGACAGAGAAGCTTTCTTT

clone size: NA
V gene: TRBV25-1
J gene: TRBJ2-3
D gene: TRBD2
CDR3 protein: CASCEWELAGGGDTQYF
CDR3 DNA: TGTGCCAGCTGTGAATGGGAACTAGCGGGGGGAGGAGATACGCAGTATTTT

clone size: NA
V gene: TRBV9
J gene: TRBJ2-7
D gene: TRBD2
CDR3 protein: CASSTVAGGLEQYF
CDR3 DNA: TGTGCCAGCAGCACCGTAGCGGGGGGGCTTGAGCAGTACTTC